Shown below are 13 T cell receptor beta chains from a single sample sequenced in a study of CD8 T cells in ankylosing spondylitis. TCRdb processed the 5' RACE reads anew with MiXCR; each CDR3 protein has one entry. The table lists around 210,000 distinct CDR3 sequences, around 8% of them singletons, with roughly 5% in the top ten. Input material: blood, either unsorted or a sorted T cell fraction (not recorded which). The receptors shown here come from a female donor with ankylosing spondylitis or in good health (not recorded which).

The rearrangement joins TRBV25-1 to TRBJ2-3; D might be TRBD1 (5 bases). Germline lookup yields CDR1 MGHDK and CDR2 SYGVNS. The length of the CDR3 is 13 residues. V was shortened by 4 bases and J by 3 bases, with 8 bases between the two germline ends. This CDR3 reads CASSVTATDTQYF. Written as DNA, the CDR3 is TGTGCCAGCAGTGTGACAGCGACAGATACGCAGTATTTT.

V and J are TRBV29-1 and TRBJ1-1; 8 bases match TRBD1. CDR1 is SQVTM, CDR2 ANQGSEA, per germline. V gave up 4 bases and J gave up 5 bases; unmatched junction bases: 9. This CDR3 has 14 residues. The CDR3 region has the DNA TGCAGCGTTGGAGCAGGGGGCGGTGAAACTGAAGCTTTCTTT. This sequence encodes CSVGAGGGETEAFF.

At least ten counts were recorded for this clonotype. The J gene is TRBJ1-1, the V gene TRBV20-1, with 7 bases identical to TRBD1. With 2 bases clipped from V and 1 base from J, the junction kept 28 bases outside the gene matches. The CDR3 spans 22 residues. CDR1 DFQATT and CDR2 SNEGSKA come from the germline V gene (reference sequence). The CDR3 spells CSARSGVRLGGLWTTSNTEAFF. CDR3 bases: TGCAGTGCTAGATCGGGGGTAAGGTTAGGGGGCCTTTGGACCACCTCGAACACTGAAGCTTTCTTT.

There are many counts of this clonotype. The V call is TRBV24-1, the J call TRBJ1-5; D gene ambiguous. There are 13 residues in the CDR3. Germline assignment: CDR1 KGHDR and CDR2 SFDVKD. Trimming cost V 0 bases and J 7 bases, with 6 bases left between them. This CDR3 reads CATSDLSGQPQHF. In DNA form, the CDR3 reads TGTGCCACCAGTGATTTGAGCGGACAGCCCCAGCATTTT.

This chain uses TRBV29-1 with TRBJ2-1; TRBD2 matches 8 bases. This CDR3 contains 13 residues. Germline CDR1 is SQVTM and CDR2 is ANQGSEA. V lost 7 bases, J lost 1 base, and 3 bases stayed unmatched. DNA for the CDR3: TGCAGCGCTAGCGGGCGGTCCTACAATGAGCAGTTCTTC. This sequence encodes CSASGRSYNEQFF.

Points on this clonotype: This may come from a read error, since a much larger clone is one base off. Lacking the conserved final phenylalanine or tryptophan, this CDR3 likely reflects a read error. The chain links TRBV20-1 to TRBJ2-3; 7 bases map to TRBD2. The CDR3 is 15 amino acids. V shed 6 bases and J 1 base; nucleotides not matched to a gene: 10. Germline-derived CDR1 and CDR2 are DFQATT and SNEGSKA (reference sequence). CDR3 loop: CSARAETSGTDTQYY. The CDR3 DNA reads as TGCAGTGCCCGAGCGGAAACTAGCGGCACAGATACGCAGTATTAT.

In its sample, this clonotype was seen many times. V and J are TRBV6-1 and TRBJ2-1; unclear D gene. The V end was cut by 5 bases, the J end by 0 bases, with 11 bases between. CDR1 is MNHNS, CDR2 SASEGT, per germline. The CDR3 is 15 residues long. CDR3: CASSLVTPSYNEQFF. CDR3 nucleotides: TGTGCCAGCAGTCTAGTCACCCCCTCCTACAATGAGCAGTTCTTC.

This clonotype was observed many times. V gene TRBV12-3 or TRBV12-4 combines with J gene TRBJ1-2, with 7 positions matching TRBD1. Trimming at V came to 8 bases and at J to 4 bases, leaving 7 bases not matched to a gene. The CDR3 has 13 residues. The CDR3 DNA sequence: TGTGCCAGCGGAAAGGGGGCCCTCTATGGCTACACCTTC. Amino acid sequence: CASGKGALYGYTF.

This clonotype has a count of ten or more. The V gene is TRBV7-2, the J gene TRBJ1-6; unclear D gene. The CDR3 consists of 12 residues. V was trimmed by 1 base and J by 13 bases, leaving 8 bases between them. Germline V gives CDR1 SGHTA, CDR2 FQGNSA. DNA of the CDR3: TGTGCCAGCAGCTTAGTCTTTCCTCCCCTCCACTTT. It translates to CASSLVFPPLHF.

This clonotype was seen at least ten times. This chain connects TRBV4-3 to TRBJ2-7, with D possibly TRBD1 on 6 matching bases. The germline CDR1 and CDR2 sequences are LGHNA and YSLEER. V was cut by 5 bases and J by 6 bases, with 14 bases left in between. The CDR3 consists of 13 residues. CDR3 in amino acids: CASSRGRGFEQYF. For the CDR3, the DNA is TGCGCCAGCAGCAGAGGCAGGGGTTTCGAGCAGTACTTC.

Comments on this clonotype: Given a much more abundant clone one base away, this may be a read error. The CDR3 nucleotides read TGTGCCGGCAGTCCAAAGGGGTCCTATGGCTACACCTTC. Amino acids: CAGSPKGSYGYTF. The J gene is TRBJ1-2, the V gene TRBV12-3 or TRBV12-4; tentatively, D is TRBD1 (5 bases). The CDR3 runs to 13 residues.

In its sample, this clonotype was seen many times. The CDR3 region has the DNA TGTGCCAGCAGCCCCACCCGGGTTCATGAGCAGTTCTTC. Translating gives CASSPTRVHEQFF. The chain joins TRBV12-3 or TRBV12-4 to TRBJ2-1; the D is unclear. Between the trimmed V and J ends, which lost 6 bases and 8 bases, there was a span of 14 bases. The CDR3 covers 13 residues.

This clonotype was recorded at least ten times. This chain's CDR3 is CASSSGDEAKNIQYF. The CDR3, as DNA: TGTGCCAGCTCATCCGGGGATGAGGCCAAAAACATTCAGTACTTC. V is TRBV18 and J is TRBJ2-4, with a possible D match to TRBD2 (5 bases). The germline V gene encodes CDR1 KGHSH and CDR2 LQKENI. The CDR3 length is 15 residues. V was trimmed by 5 bases and J by 1 base, leaving 12 bases between them.